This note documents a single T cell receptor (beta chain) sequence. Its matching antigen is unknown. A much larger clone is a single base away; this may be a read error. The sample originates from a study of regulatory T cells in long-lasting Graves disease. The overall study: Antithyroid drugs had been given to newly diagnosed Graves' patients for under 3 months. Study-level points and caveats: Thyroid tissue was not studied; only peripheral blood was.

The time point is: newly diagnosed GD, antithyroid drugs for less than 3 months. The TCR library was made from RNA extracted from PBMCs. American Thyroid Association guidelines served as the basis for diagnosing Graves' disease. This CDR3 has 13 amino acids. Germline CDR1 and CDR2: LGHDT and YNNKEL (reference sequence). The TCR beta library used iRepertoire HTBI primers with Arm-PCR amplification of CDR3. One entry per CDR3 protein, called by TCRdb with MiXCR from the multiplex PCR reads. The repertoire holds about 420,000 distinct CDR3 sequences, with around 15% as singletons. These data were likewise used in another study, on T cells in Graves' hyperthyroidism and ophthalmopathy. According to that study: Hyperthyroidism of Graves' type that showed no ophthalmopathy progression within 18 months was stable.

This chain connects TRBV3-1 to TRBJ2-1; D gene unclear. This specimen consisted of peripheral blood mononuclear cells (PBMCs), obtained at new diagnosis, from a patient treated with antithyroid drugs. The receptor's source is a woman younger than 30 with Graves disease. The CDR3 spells CASSPPSYNGQFF. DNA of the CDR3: TGTGCCAGCAGCCCCCCATCCTACAATGGGCAGTTCTTC.